These 14 T cell receptor beta chains were sequenced from one sample in a study of T cells in Graves' hyperthyroidism and ophthalmopathy. From RNA transcripts, TCR beta CDR3 regions were amplified. The primer set for the first-round RT-PCR of the TCR CDR3 was HTBI. Via MiXCR, TCRdb re-called the multiplex PCR reads, giving one row per CDR3 protein. Among fewer than 650,000 distinct CDR3 sequences listed, 14% were seen once. The sequencing sample was made of blood. Source of these receptors: a woman under 30 with Graves' ophthalmopathy.

This clonotype has ten or more counts. The genes are TRBV12-3 or TRBV12-4 and TRBJ2-5; 8 positions agree with TRBD1. CDR3 length: 13 residues. V lost 5 bases to trimming and J lost 6 bases; unmatched junction nucleotides: 5. For the CDR3, the DNA is TGTGCCAGCAGTCGGACAGGGACGAAGACCCAGTACTTC. Amino acid sequence: CASSRTGTKTQYF.

The sample holds a few counts of this clonotype. The chain combines TRBV9 with TRBJ1-2, with 7 nucleotides matching TRBD1. V was pared by 3 bases and J by 7 bases, with 12 bases of the junction left unmatched. The V gene's germline CDR1 is SGDLS and CDR2 YYNGEE. CDR3 length: 15 amino acids. The CDR3 sequence is CASSESTGLLSGYTF. The CDR3 DNA is TGTGCCAGCAGCGAATCGACAGGGCTGCTGAGTGGCTACACCTTC. Combining the CDR3 with reference TRBV9 and TRBJ1-2 gives the whole variable domain DSGVTQTPKHLITATGQRVTLRCSPRSGDLSVYWYQQSLDQGLQFLIQYYNGEERAKGNILERFSAQQFPDLHSELNLSSLELGDSALYFCASSESTGLLSGYTFGSGTRLTVV.

In its sample, this clonotype was seen many times. This sequence joins TRBV20-1 and TRBJ2-7, with 11 positions matching TRBD1. The CDR3 sequence is 14 residues long. V shed 2 bases, J shed 2 bases, and the junction held 2 bases outside the gene matches. Germline lookup yields CDR1 DFQATT and CDR2 SNEGSKA (reference sequence). In DNA, the CDR3 is TGCAGTGCTAGATGGGACAGGGGGACCTACGAGCAGTACTTC. It is translated as CSARWDRGTYEQYF.

This clonotype occurred many times. The rearrangement joins TRBV7-2 to TRBJ2-7, with a tentative D call TRBD2 (6 bases). The CDR3 is made up of 15 amino acids. Trimming removed 3 bases from V and 2 bases from J, with 14 bases in between. Looked up from germline, CDR1 is SGHTA and CDR2 is FQGNSA. The CDR3 is CASSFRSGLTYEQYF. CDR3 nucleotide sequence: TGTGCCAGCAGCTTTCGTAGCGGATTAACCTACGAGCAGTACTTC.

The V and J genes are TRBV19 and TRBJ1-1; no clear D gene. The V and J ends lost 6 bases and 0 bases respectively, with 11 bases between them. The CDR3 has 14 residues. Germline CDR1 and CDR2: LNHDA and SQIVND (reference sequence). This CDR3 reads CASSYEDMNTEAFF. The CDR3 bases are TGTGCCAGTAGCTACGAAGACATGAACACTGAAGCTTTCTTT.

This clonotype has a count of ten or more. The rearrangement joins TRBV12-3 or TRBV12-4 to TRBJ2-1; TRBD1 matches at 8 bases. The CDR3 has 15 amino acids. The trim removed 6 bases at V and 0 bases at J, leaving 4 bases unmatched. This chain's CDR3 is CASSRDRSSYNEQFF. For the CDR3, the DNA is TGTGCCAGCAGCAGGGACAGGAGCTCCTACAATGAGCAGTTCTTC.

This clonotype was seen repeatedly, ten times or more. The gene calls are TRBV27 and TRBJ1-6; 8 bases match TRBD1. V shed 0 bases and J 11 bases; nucleotides not matched to a gene: 0. The CDR3 extends over 13 amino acids. Germline CDR1 reads MNHEY; CDR2 reads SMNVEV (reference sequence). CDR3 protein: CASSLSTGAPLHF. The DNA for the CDR3 is TGTGCCAGCAGTTTATCGACAGGGGCACCCCTCCACTTT.

This clonotype has only a few counts. The chain is built from TRBV12-3 or TRBV12-4 and TRBJ1-1, with no clear D. The CDR3 length is 17 residues. V shed 2 bases and J shed 7 bases, with 23 bases lying between them. The CDR3 bases are TGTGCCAGCAGTTTAATTCCGAGACTTAGATTAGATGGTGAAGCTTTCTTT. Its protein is CASSLIPRLRLDGEAFF.

In its sample, this clonotype was seen many times. Here the CDR3 DNA reads TGTGCCAGCAGTTTACGGACAGGGAACACTGAAGCTTTCTTT. It encodes CASSLRTGNTEAFF. The chain links TRBV12-3 or TRBV12-4 to TRBJ1-1; the match to TRBD1 covers 7 bases. The ends lost 2 bases at V and 1 base at J; junction bases unmatched: 1. This CDR3 comprises 14 residues.

To note about this clonotype: It may be a read error: a sequence one base away is much more abundant. The chain has TRBV6-2 or TRBV6-3 and TRBJ1-1, with a weak D call TRBD1 (5 bases). The CDR3 runs to 14 residues. Germline loops: CDR1 MNHEY, CDR2 SVGEGT. The ends were cut back, 0 bases at V and 4 bases at J, with 9 bases in the middle. The CDR3 sequence is CASSYSHGATEAFF. The CDR3 bases are TGTGCCAGCAGTTACTCGCACGGGGCCACTGAAGCTTTCTTT.

This clonotype was counted many times. The J gene is TRBJ2-5, the V gene TRBV7-2; a weak D match, TRBD2 (5 bases). This CDR3 spans 14 amino acids. From germline, CDR1 is SGHTA and CDR2 FQGNSA. Trimming removed 2 bases from V and 2 bases from J, with 9 bases in between. The CDR3 DNA is TGTGCCAGCAGCTTATCCGGGGATCAAGAGACCCAGTACTTC. Translating it yields CASSLSGDQETQYF.

This clonotype showed up many times. The chain uses TRBV11-2 and TRBJ1-5; D unclear. V lost 4 bases to trimming and J lost 5 bases, with 9 bases between them. From germline, CDR1 is SGHAT and CDR2 FQNNGV. The CDR3 is made up of 13 amino acids. The CDR3 is CASSYGSDQPQHF. The CDR3 DNA follows: TGTGCCAGCAGCTATGGTTCCGATCAGCCCCAGCATTTT.

This clonotype was detected ten times or more. This chain joins TRBV9 and TRBJ2-7; 7 bases map to TRBD1. The CDR3 runs to 13 residues. The germline V gene has CDR1 SGDLS and CDR2 YYNGEE. V was pared by 2 bases and J by 5 bases, with 4 bases of the junction left unmatched. CDR3 coding DNA: TGTGCCAGCAGCGTGACAGGGATCCACGAGCAGTACTTC. It yields the protein CASSVTGIHEQYF.

This clonotype was detected many times. The gene calls are TRBV12-3 or TRBV12-4 and TRBJ2-2; 8 nucleotides align to TRBD2. The CDR3 extends over 15 amino acids. The V gene end was trimmed by 4 bases and the J gene end by 6 bases; junction bases not matched to a gene: 7. The CDR3 loop reads CASSSSGQKAGELFF. In DNA form, the CDR3 reads TGTGCCAGCAGTTCTAGCGGGCAAAAGGCCGGGGAGCTGTTTTTT.